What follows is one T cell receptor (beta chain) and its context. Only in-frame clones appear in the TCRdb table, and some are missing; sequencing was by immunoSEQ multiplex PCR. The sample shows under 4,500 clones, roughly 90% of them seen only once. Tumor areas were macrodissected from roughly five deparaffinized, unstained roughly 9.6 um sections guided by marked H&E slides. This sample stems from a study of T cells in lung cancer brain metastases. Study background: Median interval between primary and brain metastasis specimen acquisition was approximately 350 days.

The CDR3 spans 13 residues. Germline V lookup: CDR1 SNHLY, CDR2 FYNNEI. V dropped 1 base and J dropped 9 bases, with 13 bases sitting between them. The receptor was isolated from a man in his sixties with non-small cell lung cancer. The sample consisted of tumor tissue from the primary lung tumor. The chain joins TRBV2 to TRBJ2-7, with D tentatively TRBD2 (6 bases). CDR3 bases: TGTGCCAGCAGTGAAGAGACTAGTAAGGTGCAGTACTTC. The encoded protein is CASSEETSKVQYF.